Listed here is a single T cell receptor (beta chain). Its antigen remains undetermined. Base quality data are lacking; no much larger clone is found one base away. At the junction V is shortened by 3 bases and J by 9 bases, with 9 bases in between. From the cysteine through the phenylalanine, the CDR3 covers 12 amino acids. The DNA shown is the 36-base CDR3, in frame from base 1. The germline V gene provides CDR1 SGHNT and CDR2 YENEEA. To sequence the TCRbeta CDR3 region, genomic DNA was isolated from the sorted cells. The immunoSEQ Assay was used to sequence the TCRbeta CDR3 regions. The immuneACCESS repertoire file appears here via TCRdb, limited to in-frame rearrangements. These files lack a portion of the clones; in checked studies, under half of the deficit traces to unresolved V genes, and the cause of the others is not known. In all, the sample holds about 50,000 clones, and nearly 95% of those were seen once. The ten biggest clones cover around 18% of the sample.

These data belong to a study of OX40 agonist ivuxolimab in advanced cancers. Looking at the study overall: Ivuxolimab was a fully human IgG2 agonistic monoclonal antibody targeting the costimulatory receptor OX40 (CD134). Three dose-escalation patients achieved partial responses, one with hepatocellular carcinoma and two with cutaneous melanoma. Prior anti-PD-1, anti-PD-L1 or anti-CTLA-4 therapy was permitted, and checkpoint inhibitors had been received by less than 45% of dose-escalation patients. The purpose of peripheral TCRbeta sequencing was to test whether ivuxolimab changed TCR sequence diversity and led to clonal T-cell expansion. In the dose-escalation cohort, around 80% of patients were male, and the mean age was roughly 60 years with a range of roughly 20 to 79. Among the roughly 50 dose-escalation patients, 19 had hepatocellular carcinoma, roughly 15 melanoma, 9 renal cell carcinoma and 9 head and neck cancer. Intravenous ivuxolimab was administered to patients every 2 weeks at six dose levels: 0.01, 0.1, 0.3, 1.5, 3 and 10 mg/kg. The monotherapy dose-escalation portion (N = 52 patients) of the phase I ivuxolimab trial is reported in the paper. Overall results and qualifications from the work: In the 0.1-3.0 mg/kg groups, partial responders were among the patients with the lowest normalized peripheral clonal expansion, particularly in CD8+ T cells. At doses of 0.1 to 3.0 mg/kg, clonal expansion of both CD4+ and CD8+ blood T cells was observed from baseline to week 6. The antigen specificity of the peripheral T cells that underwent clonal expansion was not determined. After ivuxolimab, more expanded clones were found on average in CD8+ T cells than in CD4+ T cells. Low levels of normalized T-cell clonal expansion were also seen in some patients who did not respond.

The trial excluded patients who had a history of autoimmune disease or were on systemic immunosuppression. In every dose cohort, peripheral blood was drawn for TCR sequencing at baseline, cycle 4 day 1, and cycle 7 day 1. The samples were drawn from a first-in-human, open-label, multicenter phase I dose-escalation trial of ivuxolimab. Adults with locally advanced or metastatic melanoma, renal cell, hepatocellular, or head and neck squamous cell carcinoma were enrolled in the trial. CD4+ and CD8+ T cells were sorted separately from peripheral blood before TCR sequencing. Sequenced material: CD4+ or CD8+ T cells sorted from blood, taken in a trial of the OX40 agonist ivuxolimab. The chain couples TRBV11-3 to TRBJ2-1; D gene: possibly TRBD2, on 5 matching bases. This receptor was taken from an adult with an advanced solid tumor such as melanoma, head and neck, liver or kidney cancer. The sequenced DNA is TGTGCCAGCAGCTTGGGCGGGCCTGAGCAGTTCTTC. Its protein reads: CASSLGGPEQFF. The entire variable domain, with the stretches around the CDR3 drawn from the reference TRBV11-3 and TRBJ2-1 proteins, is EAGVVQSPRYKIIEKKQPVAFWCNPISGHNTLYWYLQNLGQGPELLIRYENEEAVDDSQLPKDRFSAERLKGVDSTLKIQPAELGDSAVYLCASSLGGPEQFFGPGTRLTVL.